The rows below give T cell receptor beta chains drawn from one sample of a study of blood T cell repertoires in COVID-19. Measured with immunoSEQ multiplex PCR; TCRdb has only the in-frame clones, and not every one. The repertoire has about 240,000 clones, around four fifths of them found once; the top ten carry roughly 12%. Specimen: peripheral blood. These receptors were obtained from a woman in her sixties or seventies with active or convalescent COVID-19. Both conserved end residues are part of each CDR3. Fields, in order: CDR3 length, V gene, D gene, CDR3 protein. D genes are given only for firm matches.

16 | TRBV3-1/TRBV3-2 | TRBD1 | CASSQFTGGFPYEQYF
18 | TRBV7-3 | TRBD2 | CASSLNVRGGFNTGELFF
15 | TRBV7-3 | TRBD2 | CASSLTAGGPDTQYF
13 | TRBV12-5 | NA | CASGYREEYGYTF
16 | TRBV23-1 | NA | CASSRRDKTNNYGYTF
19 | TRBV23-1 | TRBD1 | CASSPWWDRHLPGTSPLHF
16 | TRBV11-2 | NA | CASSPGHRSDTGELFF
15 | TRBV6-6 | TRBD2 | CASSYSRGGAYEQYF
16 | TRBV2 | TRBD1 | CASSRNRGSTNEKLFF
16 | TRBV2 | TRBD2 | CASSAMTSGGAETQYF
13 | TRBV30 | NA | CAWSGDTSYEQYF
14 | TRBV13 | TRBD1 | CASSSTGGAGGYTF
13 | TRBV6-5 | NA | CASSYEGNTEAFF
14 | TRBV6-4 | NA | CASSQGGATDTQYF
12 | TRBV3-1/TRBV3-2 | TRBD1 | CASSQGTGKAFF
14 | TRBV11-2 | NA | CASSLSLSGDTIYF
16 | TRBV5-1 | NA | CASSLIPGQKNYEQYF
14 | TRBV4-1 | NA | CASSQDEGVGELFF
14 | TRBV19 | NA | CASSMGALSYEQYF
12 | TRBV30 | TRBD1 | CAWRGTESPLHF